This entry features one T cell receptor (beta chain) sequence. Its target is not known. The data were obtained in a study of T cells expressing NK-cell markers. General study findings and limits: The HCMV specificity of the expanded NKG2C+ T cell clones stayed unresolved.

TCRdb reprocessed the 5' RACE reads; each CDR3 protein has one entry and no DNA is given. Its table lists 450,000 to 600,000 distinct CDR3 sequences. The sample taken for sequencing was blood T cells: a sorted CD56 or NKG2C T cell subset, CD4+ or CD8+ T cells, or bulk PBMC T cells (not recorded which). The clonotype was recovered from a young man in good health.

This CDR3 is CASSSLSTAANTGELFF. This sequence joins TRBV7-9 and TRBJ2-2; TCRdb designates TRBD1, a call that cannot be tested without DNA. From germline, CDR1 is SEHNR and CDR2 FQNEAQ (reference sequence). This CDR3 is built from 17 residues.